Each of the 20 T cell receptor beta chains below was sequenced from the same sample in a study of cytomegalovirus exposure and HLA in healthy donors. 13 Jbeta primers and 60 Vbeta primers were used for the PCR. The table came from immunoSEQ multiplex PCR; TCRdb's copy has only in-frame clones and leaves some out. This sample contains about 200,000 clones. Material: PBMCs. Receptors were obtained from a girl aged 2 to 9 in good health and CMV-seropositive.

The chain combines TRBV18 with TRBJ2-1, with 11 bases fitting TRBD2. Looked up from germline, CDR1 is KGHSH and CDR2 is LQKENI. This CDR3 contains 16 residues. J gave up 8 bases and V 2 bases, and 8 bases lay outside the gene matches. The CDR3 reads CASSPSLAGGIYEQFF. CDR3 nucleotides: TGTGCCAGCTCACCATCGCTAGCGGGAGGTATCTATGAGCAGTTCTTC.

The chain recombines TRBV5-6 with TRBJ2-3; 7 positions match TRBD1. Germline assignment: CDR1 SGHDT and CDR2 YYEEEE. J was trimmed by 5 bases and V by 1 base; bases with no gene match: 7. The CDR3 loop spans 15 amino acids. This CDR3 reads CASSLSRQGLDTQYF. The CDR3 DNA sequence: TGTGCCAGCAGCTTGAGTCGACAGGGTTTAGATACGCAGTATTTT.

V gene TRBV4-1 combines with J gene TRBJ1-4; D remains ambiguous. The CDR3 spans 17 residues. Trimming took 4 bases from V and 0 from J, leaving 15 bases between them. Germline assignment: CDR1 MGHRA and CDR2 YSYEKL. In nucleotides, the CDR3 is TGCGCCAGCAGCCCCGCCGGGCGAGCGGCAACTAATGAAAAACTGTTTTTT. It codes for CASSPAGRAATNEKLFF.

CDR3 coding DNA: TGTGCCAGCAGTCGCGGATCAAACGGCATGAACACTGAAGCTTTCTTT. It codes for CASSRGSNGMNTEAFF. The chain has TRBV28 and TRBJ1-1; D ambiguous. The CDR3 extends over 16 amino acids. In germline, CDR1 is MDHEN, CDR2 SYDVKM. Trimming cost V 5 bases and J 0 bases, with 16 bases left between them.

The rearrangement links TRBV28 to TRBJ2-4; TRBD2 agrees at 8 bases. Germline V gene sequence: CDR1 MDHEN, CDR2 SYDVKM. J was trimmed by 0 bases and V by 6 bases; bases with no gene match: 4. CDR3 length equals 15 residues. CDR3: CASSPGGVAKNIQYF. The CDR3 nucleotides read TGTGCCAGCAGCCCCGGGGGGGTAGCCAAAAACATTCAGTACTTC.

The chain employs TRBV13 and TRBJ1-1, with a weak D call TRBD1 (5 bases). The CDR3 length is 16 residues. V shed 0 bases and J shed 8 bases, with 19 bases lying between them. Germline CDR1 and CDR2: PRHDT and FYEKMQ (reference sequence). CDR3 DNA sequence: TGTGCCAGCAGCTTAGGGACAGCGTATGAGGCCATAGAAGCTTTCTTT. It encodes CASSLGTAYEAIEAFF.

The J gene is TRBJ2-1, the V gene TRBV10-3; TRBD2 aligns across 8 bases. The CDR3 is 18 amino acids. V shed 0 bases, J shed 4 bases, and the junction held 11 bases outside the gene matches. The V gene's germline CDR1 is ENHRY and CDR2 SYGVKD. This chain's CDR3 is CAISESPAGGRTYNEQFF. CDR3 bases: TGTGCCATCAGTGAGTCCCCGGCCGGCGGGAGGACGTACAATGAGCAGTTCTTC.

The DNA for the CDR3 is TGTGCCAGCAGTTTAAATCCAACCCTAGGAGTCTACGAGCAGTACTTC. Protein sequence: CASSLNPTLGVYEQYF. This chain connects TRBV28 to TRBJ2-7; no clear D gene. V lost 2 bases to trimming and J lost 3 bases, with 17 bases between them. This CDR3 region has 16 residues. Germline CDR1 and CDR2: MDHEN and SYDVKM.

V and J are TRBV7-9 and TRBJ2-7; 8 bases agree with TRBD2. The CDR3 has 14 residues. Looked up from germline, CDR1 is SEHNR and CDR2 is FQNEAQ (reference sequence). Trimming removed 3 bases from V and 3 bases from J; junction bases left unmatched: 4. This CDR3 reads CASSFGGGSYEQYF. The DNA of the CDR3 is TGTGCCAGCAGCTTCGGGGGGGGGAGCTACGAGCAGTACTTC.

The chain carries TRBV19 and TRBJ2-1; TRBD2 might be the D (6 bases). Germline CDR1 and CDR2: LNHDA and SQIVND (reference sequence). Trimming took 1 base from V and 3 from J, leaving 10 bases between them. The CDR3 extends over 15 amino acids. The CDR3 is CASSIGGGNYNEQFF. CDR3 DNA: TGTGCCAGTAGTATAGGGGGAGGAAACTACAATGAGCAGTTCTTC.

The chain recombines TRBV28 with TRBJ1-5; D is undetermined. Trimming removed 7 bases from V and 5 bases from J, with 9 bases in between. Germline CDR1 is MDHEN and CDR2 is SYDVKM. CDR3 length: 12 amino acids. The CDR3 DNA reads as TGTGCCAGCACTATAACCGATCAGCCCCAGCATTTT. This sequence encodes CASTITDQPQHF.

This chain connects TRBV5-1 to TRBJ2-4, with D perhaps TRBD1 (5 bases). V lost 4 bases to trimming and J lost 3 bases, with 17 bases between them. The CDR3 sequence is 16 residues long. CDR1 is SGHRS and CDR2 is YFSETQ in the germline V gene. This CDR3 reads CASSETTATYKNIQYF. CDR3 coding DNA: TGCGCCAGCAGCGAGACGACAGCGACGTACAAAAACATTCAGTACTTC. The full variable domain, rest sourced from reference TRBV5-1 and TRBJ2-4, is KAGVTQTPRYLIKTRGQQVTLSCSPISGHRSVSWYQQTPGQGLQFLFEYFSETQRNKGNFPGRFSGRQFSNSRSEMNVSTLELGDSALYLCASSETTATYKNIQYFGAGTRLSVL.

This chain joins TRBV4-2 and TRBJ1-3; D is perhaps TRBD1 (6 bases). Germline V lookup: CDR1 LGHNA, CDR2 YNFKEQ. The V end lost 0 bases, the J end lost 4 bases, and 13 bases lay between the germline ends. CDR3 length equals 16 residues. The chain's CDR3 is CASSQDGGAGGNTIYF. DNA for the CDR3: TGTGCCAGCAGCCAAGACGGGGGGGCCGGAGGAAACACCATATATTTT.

The CDR3 is CASSDNGQGTTEAFF. The CDR3 DNA follows: TGTGCCAGCAGTGATAATGGGCAGGGGACAACTGAAGCTTTCTTT. V and J are TRBV2 and TRBJ1-1; maybe TRBD1 (6 bases). This CDR3 has 15 amino acids. Per germline, CDR1 SNHLY and CDR2 FYNNEI. The V end lost 3 bases, the J end lost 5 bases, and 16 bases lay between the germline ends.

V and J are TRBV27 and TRBJ2-3, with a weak D call TRBD2 (5 bases). The CDR3 is 15 amino acids. Trimming removed 0 bases at V and 0 bases at J, with 7 bases between. The germline V gene has CDR1 MNHEY and CDR2 SMNVEV (reference sequence). CDR3 sequence: CASSLSGGSTDTQYF. CDR3 nucleotides: TGTGCCAGCAGTTTATCGGGCGGGAGCACAGATACGCAGTATTTT.

The chain combines TRBV12-5 with TRBJ2-3; D unclear. The V end lost 2 bases, the J end lost 0 bases, and 9 bases lay between the germline ends. CDR1 LGHNT and CDR2 FRNRAP come from the germline V gene. This CDR3 contains 15 residues. CDR3 in amino acids: CASGLNVASTDTQYF. DNA for the CDR3: TGTGCTAGTGGTTTGAACGTGGCTAGCACAGATACGCAGTATTTT.

V usage is TRBV14 and J usage is TRBJ2-7; 8 bases line up with TRBD1. The J segment lost 4 bases and the V segment lost 4 bases, leaving 6 bases of the junction unmatched. The length of the CDR3 is 14 residues. Germline V gene lookup returns CDR1 SGHDN and CDR2 FVKESK. CDR3 sequence reads: CASSRSGTGYEQYF. CDR3 nucleotides: TGTGCCAGCAGCCGTTCCGGGACAGGATACGAGCAGTACTTC.

The chain uses TRBV11-3 and TRBJ2-3, with D possibly matching TRBD2 (6 bases). The V and J ends lost 1 base and 2 bases respectively, with 13 bases between them. This CDR3 has 16 amino acids. CDR1 and CDR2 (germline): SGHNT, YENEEA. Here the CDR3 reads CASSLGREAHTDTQYF. The DNA for the CDR3 is TGTGCCAGCAGCTTAGGGCGGGAAGCACACACAGATACGCAGTATTTT.

The chain links TRBV2 to TRBJ2-7; D might be TRBD1 (5 bases). Germline V gene data show CDR1 as SNHLY and CDR2 as FYNNEI. The CDR3 runs to 15 residues. V was cut by 4 bases and J by 5 bases, with 18 bases left in between. CDR3 protein: CASSGGRQFGNEQYF. CDR3 coding DNA: TGTGCCAGCAGTGGAGGCAGACAGTTCGGTAACGAGCAGTACTTC.

This sequence joins TRBV5-4 and TRBJ2-7; 13 bases align to TRBD2. V gave up 4 bases and J gave up 3 bases; unmatched junction bases: 4. Germline CDR1 SGHNT, CDR2 YYREEE (reference sequence). The CDR3 sequence is 15 residues long. CDR3 sequence reads: CASSPGLAGRYEQYF. CDR3 coding DNA: TGTGCCAGCAGCCCGGGACTAGCGGGGCGCTACGAGCAGTACTTC.